This T cell receptor beta chain is from a study of naive and memory T cell subsets. RNA was extracted from approximately 2.4 ml of whole blood of healthy adults. A UMI-containing oligonucleotide was joined by 3' ligation to the TCR cDNA template. This clonotype was seen repeatedly, ten times or more. For blood and skin samples, reverse transcription used TCR alpha and beta constant primers. TCRdb reprocessed the 5' RACE reads via MiXCR and lists one record per CDR3 protein. The table shows 20,000 to 30,000 distinct CDR3 sequences, with approximately 22% occurring only once. CDR1 and CDR2 from the germline V gene are DFQATT and SNEGSKA (reference sequence). The CDR3 is 14 amino acids. The V and J ends lost 3 bases and 5 bases respectively, with 14 bases between them.

The gene calls are TRBV20-1 and TRBJ2-1; D may match TRBD1 or TRBD2 (6 bases each). The sequence derives from a female donor in good health. CDR3 loop: CSARDSRGHNEQFF. The CDR3 region has the DNA TGCAGTGCTAGGGATAGCCGGGGGCACAATGAGCAGTTCTTC.